The 20 T cell receptor beta chains below come from one sample, sequenced in a study of T cells in Graves' hyperthyroidism and ophthalmopathy. Using RNA transcripts as the source, TCR beta CDR3 regions were amplified. A first-round RT-PCR of the TCR CDR3 used the HTBI primer set. MiXCR was run by TCRdb on the multiplex PCR reads, yielding one entry per CDR3 protein. The table has more than 650,000 distinct CDR3 sequences, 12% to 15% seen once. The material sequenced was blood. These receptors were taken from a woman aged 18-35 years with Graves' hyperthyroidism.

This chain uses TRBV7-9 with TRBJ2-1; a possible D gene is TRBD2 (5 bases). The V end lost 5 bases, the J end lost 3 bases, and 20 bases lay between the germline ends. The CDR3 is 17 amino acids. Germline CDR1 is SEHNR and CDR2 is FQNEAQ (reference sequence). The DNA for the CDR3 is TGTGCCAGCAGCCCCCTTCGGGGTCTCGGCCTCTACAATGAGCAGTTCTTC. Its protein is CASSPLRGLGLYNEQFF.

This clonotype was counted at least ten times. The rearrangement joins TRBV18 to TRBJ2-3, with 7 bases fitting TRBD1. Germline loops: CDR1 KGHSH, CDR2 LQKENI. This CDR3 is 12 amino acids long. The V segment lost 8 bases and the J segment 5 bases; nucleotides outside the gene matches: 4. CDR3 DNA: TGTGCCAGCAGTCCAGGGGGAGATACGCAGTATTTT. Translation: CASSPGGDTQYF.

The genes are TRBV6-1 and TRBJ1-4; D gene unclear. Germline CDR1 and CDR2: MNHNS and SASEGT. The CDR3 contains 16 residues. Trimming removed 5 bases at V and 8 bases at J, with 21 bases between. The CDR3 DNA sequence: TGTGCCAGCAGTTCTACCGGGAGACGATACGGGGAAAAACTGTTTTTT. This codes for CASSSTGRRYGEKLFF.

For this clonotype: This could be a read error, since a much larger clone is one nucleotide away. The rearrangement links TRBV7-9 to TRBJ2-7; possibly TRBD2 for D (5 bases). The CDR3 sequence is 13 residues long. Germline V lookup: CDR1 SEHNR, CDR2 FQNEAQ (reference sequence). Between the trimmed V and J ends, which lost 1 base and 5 bases, there was a span of 9 bases. The CDR3, as DNA: TGTGCCAGCAGCTTAGACACTAGGGACGAGCAGTACTTC. Translation gives CASSLDTRDEQYF.

In its sample, this clonotype was seen many times. The chain couples TRBV7-3 to TRBJ2-5; a possible D gene is TRBD1 (6 bases). The V end was cut by 0 bases, the J end by 7 bases, with 15 bases between. This CDR3 is built from 15 residues. Germline-derived CDR1 and CDR2 are SGHTA and FQGTGA. CDR3 nucleotide sequence: TGTGCCAGCAGCTTAACTCCCACAGGGCCGGCGACCCAGTACTTC. Translated: CASSLTPTGPATQYF.

V and J are TRBV19 and TRBJ2-1; a weak D match, TRBD1 (5 bases). V was trimmed by 7 bases and J by 3 bases, leaving 10 bases between them. Germline loops: CDR1 LNHDA, CDR2 SQIVND (reference sequence). The CDR3 contains 13 residues. CDR3 residues: CASKGRVYNEQFF. DNA for the CDR3: TGTGCCAGTAAAGGCAGGGTCTACAATGAGCAGTTCTTC.

This clonotype was seen repeatedly, ten times or more. This rearrangement joins TRBV7-2 to TRBJ2-3; D gene ambiguous. CDR1 and CDR2 from the germline V gene are SGHTA and FQGNSA. This CDR3 region has 12 residues. Trimming removed 1 base at V and 6 bases at J, with 5 bases between. For the CDR3, the DNA is TGTGCCAGCAGCTTAGACATGGATACGCAGTATTTT. It codes for CASSLDMDTQYF.

This clonotype turned up a few times. The chain uses TRBV5-1 and TRBJ1-3, with TRBD1 identical over 12 bases. Per the germline V gene, CDR1 is SGHRS and CDR2 is YFSETQ. CDR3 length: 19 residues. With 4 bases clipped from V and 0 bases from J, the junction kept 11 bases outside the gene matches. The CDR3 sequence is CASSPSGTGGPSSGNTIYF. The CDR3 DNA is TGCGCCAGCAGCCCTTCCGGGACAGGGGGCCCCAGCTCTGGAAACACCATATATTTT. The full variable domain, in which reference TRBV5-1 and TRBJ1-3 provide the parts outside the CDR3, is KAGVTQTPRYLIKTRGQQVTLSCSPISGHRSVSWYQQTPGQGLQFLFEYFSETQRNKGNFPGRFSGRQFSNSRSEMNVSTLELGDSALYLCASSPSGTGGPSSGNTIYFGEGSWLTVV.

This clonotype has a handful of counts. The chain combines TRBV6-2 or TRBV6-3 with TRBJ2-1, with TRBD2 identical over 16 bases. Germline loops: CDR1 MNHEY, CDR2 SVGEGT. The ends lost 8 bases at V and 8 bases at J; junction bases unmatched: 12. The CDR3 has 17 amino acids. This CDR3 reads CASRGLAGGPGRDEQFF. The CDR3 DNA is TGTGCCAGCCGGGGACTAGCGGGAGGGCCGGGGAGAGATGAGCAGTTCTTC.

This clonotype was counted ten times or more. V usage is TRBV12-3 or TRBV12-4 and J usage is TRBJ1-6; D not resolved. The CDR3 extends over 16 amino acids. Trimming shortened V by 7 bases and J by 7 bases, and 20 bases separated the two germline ends. The CDR3, as DNA: TGTGCCAGCACGTTCCGTCGATCAGGCCGGAATTCACCCCTCCACTTT. Protein product: CASTFRRSGRNSPLHF.

At least ten counts were recorded for this clonotype. J is TRBJ1-5 and V is TRBV28; the D gene is possibly TRBD1 (5 bases). V shed 3 bases and J shed 4 bases, with 10 bases lying between them. This CDR3 has 14 amino acids. Germline CDR1 is MDHEN and CDR2 is SYDVKM. The CDR3 region has the DNA TGTGCCAGCAGTTTCGCGGGGCTGAATCAGCCCCAGCATTTT. This encodes CASSFAGLNQPQHF.

The chain couples TRBV28 to TRBJ1-6; D unresolved. V lost 4 bases to trimming and J lost 9 bases, with 13 bases between them. The CDR3 extends over 14 amino acids. Germline assignment: CDR1 MDHEN and CDR2 SYDVKM. The CDR3 nucleotides read TGTGCCAGCAGTTCGTCCGGACTTAGTTCACCCCTCCACTTT. Translation: CASSSSGLSSPLHF. Full variable domain (outside the CDR3, taken from reference TRBV28 and TRBJ1-6): DVKVTQSSRYLVKRTGEKVFLECVQDMDHENMFWYRQDPGLGLRLIYFSYDVKMKEKGDIPEGYSVSREKKERFSLILESASTNQTSMYLCASSSSGLSSPLHFGNGTRLTVT.

This clonotype was counted ten times or more. The chain has TRBV10-3 and TRBJ2-1; 9 nucleotides match TRBD2. Germline values: CDR1 ENHRY, CDR2 SYGVKD. The CDR3 spans 18 residues. The V and J ends lost 1 base and 5 bases, in that order; junction bases with no gene match: 12. This chain's CDR3 is CAISELWVDSGGNNEQFF. In DNA, the CDR3 is TGTGCCATCAGTGAGTTGTGGGTCGATAGCGGGGGAAACAATGAGCAGTTCTTC.

The rearrangement uses TRBV11-3 and TRBJ2-1; 9 bases are a match to TRBD2. Germline V CDR1 and CDR2: SGHNT, YENEEA. The CDR3 has 17 residues. Germline trimming cut 1 base from V and 2 bases from J; bases unmatched to any gene: 6. The CDR3 DNA sequence: TGTGCCAGCAGCTTAGGCGGGAGGGCGAGACCCTACAATGAGCAGTTCTTC. Its translation: CASSLGGRARPYNEQFF.

This clonotype was detected many times. V usage is TRBV6-1 and J usage is TRBJ1-1; D is uncertain. Germline assignment: CDR1 MNHNS and CDR2 SASEGT. This CDR3 contains 11 residues. Trimming cost V 5 bases and J 11 bases, with 12 bases left between them. CDR3 nucleotides: TGTGCCAGCAGTTCAGGTGTATCGGCTTTCTTT. It translates to CASSSGVSAFF.

Ten or more counts support this clonotype. The genes are TRBV3-1 and TRBJ2-7, with D perhaps given as TRBD1 or TRBD2 (5 bases each). This CDR3 contains 15 residues. The germline V gene encodes CDR1 LGHDT and CDR2 YNNKEL (reference sequence). The V and J ends lost 3 bases and 6 bases respectively, with 18 bases between them. CDR3: CASSQGVIGGLEQYF. CDR3 in DNA: TGTGCCAGCAGCCAGGGGGTAATTGGAGGTCTCGAGCAGTACTTC.

A few counts support this clonotype. The chain employs TRBV19 and TRBJ1-5; 8 nucleotides align to TRBD1. The ends lost 5 bases at V and 2 bases at J; junction bases unmatched: 8. This CDR3 spans 16 amino acids. Per germline, CDR1 LNHDA and CDR2 SQIVND (reference sequence). CDR3 nucleotides: TGTGCCAGTAGTCACGGACAGGGCGGGGGCAATCAGCCCCAGCATTTT. This gives the protein CASSHGQGGGNQPQHF. Full variable domain (missing parts from reference TRBV19 and TRBJ1-5): DGGITQSPKYLFRKEGQNVTLSCEQNLNHDAMYWYRQDPGQGLRLIYYSQIVNDFQKGDIAEGYSVSREKKESFPLTVTSAQKNPTAFYLCASSHGQGGGNQPQHFGDGTRLSIL.

The V gene is TRBV20-1, the J gene TRBJ2-1; TRBD2 agrees at 9 bases. CDR3 length: 13 residues. Germline V gives CDR1 DFQATT, CDR2 SNEGSKA (reference sequence). The V segment lost 8 bases and the J segment 4 bases; nucleotides outside the gene matches: 6. DNA of the CDR3: TGCAGTTGTAGCGGGAGTACGTACAATGAGCAGTTCTTC. This sequence encodes CSCSGSTYNEQFF.

A few counts support this clonotype. The rearrangement joins TRBV19 to TRBJ2-3, with 8 bases aligning to TRBD2. CDR3 length equals 13 residues. Germline V gives CDR1 LNHDA, CDR2 SQIVND (reference sequence). J was trimmed by 5 bases and V by 10 bases; bases with no gene match: 8. In nucleotides, the CDR3 is TGTGCCACCGAGCGGGAGAGGGGAGATACGCAGTATTTT. Translated: CATERERGDTQYF.

This clonotype appeared a single time. V is TRBV2 and J is TRBJ2-6, with D unclear. There are 14 residues in the CDR3. Germline V gene data show CDR1 as SNHLY and CDR2 as FYNNEI. Trimming took off 3 bases at V and 0 bases at J, with 3 bases between the two ends. DNA for the CDR3: TGTGCCAGCAGTGAGGACTCTGGGGCCAACGTCCTGACTTTC. Translated, it gives CASSEDSGANVLTF.